Sequencing of this T cell receptor (beta chain) was carried out in a study of PD-1 blockade in classical Hodgkin lymphoma. Whole-study results and caveats: In newly diagnosed patients, baseline TCR diversity was reportedly below that of healthy donors. CD4+ TCR diversity, unlike CD8+, climbed significantly by C4D1. Patients newly diagnosed and complete responders had comparable baseline diversity. Nothing has yet pinned down what causes the repertoire differences, possibly disease activity or prior therapy.

The sample's time point: cycle 4 day 1 (C4D1), after 6 weeks of nivolumab. In every patient, relapse followed autologous stem cell transplantation, while exposure to brentuximab vedotin differed. The CD4+ T cells used were purified from thawed PBMCs through magnetic negative selection. Assay used: immunoSEQ multiplex PCR; TCRdb lists only in-frame clones, some missing. The sample holds around 27,000 clones; approximately 85% are singletons and the top ten take approximately 2.6%. A note on this clone: Its antigen is unknown.

The CDR3 runs to 16 residues. Germline trimming cut 0 bases from V and 2 bases from J; bases unmatched to any gene: 5. CDR1 is WSHSY, CDR2 SAAADI, per germline. The origin of this receptor is a human donor with classical Hodgkin lymphoma. This material consisted of CD4+ T cells from blood, taken before the fourth cycle of nivolumab. The chain couples TRBV10-2 to TRBJ2-3; TRBD2 matches 7 bases. CDR3 bases: TGCGCCAGCAGTGAGTCGGCGGGGGTCCCCACAGATACGCAGTATTTT. Its protein is CASSESAGVPTDTQYF.